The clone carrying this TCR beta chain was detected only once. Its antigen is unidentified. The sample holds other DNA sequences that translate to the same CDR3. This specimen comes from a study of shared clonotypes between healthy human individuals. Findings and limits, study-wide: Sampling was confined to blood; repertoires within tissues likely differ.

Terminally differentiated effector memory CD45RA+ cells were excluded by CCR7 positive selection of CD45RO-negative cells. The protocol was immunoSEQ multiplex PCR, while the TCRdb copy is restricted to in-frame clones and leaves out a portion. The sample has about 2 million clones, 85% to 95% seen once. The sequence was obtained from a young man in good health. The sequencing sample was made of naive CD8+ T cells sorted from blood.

CDR3 protein: CASSSNEQFF. The CDR3 region has the DNA TGTGCCAGCAGCTCAAATGAGCAGTTCTTC. The genes are TRBV11-2 and TRBJ2-1; D is undetermined. Trimming took off 4 bases at V and 7 bases at J, with 2 bases between the two ends. CDR1 SGHAT and CDR2 FQNNGV come from the germline V gene. The CDR3 runs to 10 residues.